This TCR beta chain originates from a study of technical replicates of blood from a few donors. Sequencing was performed with immunoSEQ multiplex PCR; in TCRdb, only in-frame clones are kept and a portion is missing. This sample yields approximately 76,000 clones, of which 97% are seen a single time; 0.15% to 0.2% belongs to the top ten. CDR3 length: 19 residues. Trimming removed 6 bases from V and 0 bases from J, with 25 bases in between. CDR1 is SGHDT and CDR2 is YYEEEE in the germline V gene. The TCR sequence derives from a human donor in good health. Sequencing used T cells isolated from PBMCs. The chain combines TRBV5-6 with TRBJ2-1, with a possible D match to TRBD1 (6 bases). The CDR3 loop reads CASNQGQGYGGVSYNEQFF. DNA for the CDR3: TGTGCCAGCAACCAGGGGCAGGGGTATGGAGGAGTCTCCTACAATGAGCAGTTCTTC.